This T cell receptor (beta chain) was obtained from a study of blood T cell repertoires in COVID-19. Background on the study: Italy, Spain and the United States were the sources of the convalescent and acute COVID-19 samples. From T cells, B-cell-depleted T cells, or PBMCs came the material, which was cDNA or gDNA.

Authors' processing steps: It was from reference gene primer amplification that nucleated cell counts were estimated. The method was immunoSEQ multiplex PCR; TCRdb's version includes in-frame clones alone and lacks a portion of them. V and J calls plus clone size are reproduced from that table; the DNA served to infer D and trimming. The sample has about 170,000 clones, roughly 91% seen once. Sequencing input: peripheral blood. The TCR comes from a man aged 45-65 years who had recovered from COVID-19.

CDR3 amino acids: CASSWGLAGDNEQFF. CDR3 bases: TGCGCCAGCAGCTGGGGATTAGCGGGAGACAATGAGCAGTTCTTC. The chain carries TRBV5-1 and TRBJ2-1, with 9 bases identical to TRBD2. The CDR3 length is 15 residues. Germline values: CDR1 SGHRS, CDR2 YFSETQ. V shed 3 bases and J 5 bases; nucleotides not matched to a gene: 6.